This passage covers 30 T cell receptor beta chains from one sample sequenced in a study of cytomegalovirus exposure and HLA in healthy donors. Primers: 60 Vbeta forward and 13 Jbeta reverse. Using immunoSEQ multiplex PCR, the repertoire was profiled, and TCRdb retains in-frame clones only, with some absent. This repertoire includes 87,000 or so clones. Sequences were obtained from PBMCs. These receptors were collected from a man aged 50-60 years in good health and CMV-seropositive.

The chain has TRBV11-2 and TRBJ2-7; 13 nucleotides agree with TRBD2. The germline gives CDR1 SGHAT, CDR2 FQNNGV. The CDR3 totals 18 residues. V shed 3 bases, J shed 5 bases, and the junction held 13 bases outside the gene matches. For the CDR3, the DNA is TGTGCCAGCAGCTTCCTCCCGCGGACTAGCGGGAGTTCCCACGAGCAGTACTTC. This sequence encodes CASSFLPRTSGSSHEQYF.

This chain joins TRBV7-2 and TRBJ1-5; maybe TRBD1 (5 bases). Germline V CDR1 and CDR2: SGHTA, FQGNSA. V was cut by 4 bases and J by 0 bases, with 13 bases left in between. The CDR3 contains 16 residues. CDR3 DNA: TGTGCCAGCAGCTACGACAGTTCCTATAGCAATCAGCCCCAGCATTTT. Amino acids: CASSYDSSYSNQPQHF.

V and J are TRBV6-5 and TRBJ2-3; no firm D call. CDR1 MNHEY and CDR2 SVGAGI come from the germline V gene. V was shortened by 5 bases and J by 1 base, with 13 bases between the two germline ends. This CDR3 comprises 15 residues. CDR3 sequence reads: CASSPFGGRTDTQYF. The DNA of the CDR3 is TGTGCCAGCAGTCCCTTTGGTGGCCGCACAGATACGCAGTATTTT.

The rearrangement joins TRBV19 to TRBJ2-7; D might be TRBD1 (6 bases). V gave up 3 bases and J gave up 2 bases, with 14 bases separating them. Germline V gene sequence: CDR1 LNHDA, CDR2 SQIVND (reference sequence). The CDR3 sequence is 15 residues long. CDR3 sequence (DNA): TGTGCCAGTAGTATGGGAACAGGGTATCCCTACGAGCAGTACTTC. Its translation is CASSMGTGYPYEQYF.

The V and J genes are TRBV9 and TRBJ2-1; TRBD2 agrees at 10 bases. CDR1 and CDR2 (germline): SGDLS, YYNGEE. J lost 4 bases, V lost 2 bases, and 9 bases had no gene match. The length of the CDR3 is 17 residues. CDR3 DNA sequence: TGTGCCAGCAGCGTCGTCGCTAGCGGGAGTCCATACAATGAGCAGTTCTTC. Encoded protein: CASSVVASGSPYNEQFF.

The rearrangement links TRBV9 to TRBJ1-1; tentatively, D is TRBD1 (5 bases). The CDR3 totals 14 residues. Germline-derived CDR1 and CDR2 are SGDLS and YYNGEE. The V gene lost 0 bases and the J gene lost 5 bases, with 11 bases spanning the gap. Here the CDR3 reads CASSVEGEWTEAFF. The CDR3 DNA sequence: TGTGCCAGCAGCGTAGAAGGGGAATGGACTGAAGCTTTCTTT.

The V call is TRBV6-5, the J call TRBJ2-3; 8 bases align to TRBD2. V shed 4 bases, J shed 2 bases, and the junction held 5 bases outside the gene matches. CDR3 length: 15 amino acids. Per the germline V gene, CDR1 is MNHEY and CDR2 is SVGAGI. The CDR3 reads CASSSLAGLTDTQYF. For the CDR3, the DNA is TGTGCCAGCAGTTCCCTAGCGGGTCTCACAGATACGCAGTATTTT.

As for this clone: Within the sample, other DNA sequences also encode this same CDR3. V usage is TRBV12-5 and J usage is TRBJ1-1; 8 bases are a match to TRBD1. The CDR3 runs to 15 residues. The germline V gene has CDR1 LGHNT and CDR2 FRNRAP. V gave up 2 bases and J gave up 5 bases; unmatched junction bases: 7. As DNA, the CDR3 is TGTGCTAGTGGTTTGAATACAGGGGGGAAAACTGAAGCTTTCTTT. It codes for CASGLNTGGKTEAFF.

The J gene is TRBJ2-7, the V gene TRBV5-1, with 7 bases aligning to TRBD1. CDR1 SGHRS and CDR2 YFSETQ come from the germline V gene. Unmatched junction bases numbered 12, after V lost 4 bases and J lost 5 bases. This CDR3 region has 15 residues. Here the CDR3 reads CASSPDRGGENEQYF. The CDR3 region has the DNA TGCGCCAGCAGCCCTGACAGAGGGGGCGAGAACGAGCAGTACTTC.

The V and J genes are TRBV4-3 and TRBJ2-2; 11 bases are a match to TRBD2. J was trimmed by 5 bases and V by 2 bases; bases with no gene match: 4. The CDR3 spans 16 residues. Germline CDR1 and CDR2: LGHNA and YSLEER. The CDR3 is CASSQPLAGGTGELFF. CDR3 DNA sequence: TGCGCCAGCAGCCAACCCCTAGCGGGAGGTACCGGGGAGCTGTTTTTT.

The DNA of the CDR3 is TGTGCCTGGAGTGTACTCGGGGAGCTGTTTTTT. Its translation: CAWSVLGELFF. The chain carries TRBV30 and TRBJ2-2; D is undetermined. This CDR3 comprises 11 residues. Germline V CDR1 and CDR2: GTSNPN, SVGIG (reference sequence). V was trimmed by 0 bases and J by 7 bases, leaving 3 bases between them.

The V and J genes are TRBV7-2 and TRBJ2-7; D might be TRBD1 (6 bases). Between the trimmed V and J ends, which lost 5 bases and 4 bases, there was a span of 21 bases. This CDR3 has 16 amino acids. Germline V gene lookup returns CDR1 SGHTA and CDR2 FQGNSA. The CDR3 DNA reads TGTGCCAGCAGCCGTATCGCCACAGGGTCTGTTTACGAGCAGTACTTC. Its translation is CASSRIATGSVYEQYF.

The CDR3 bases are TGTGCCAGTAGTCGGACAGGGGATGGCTACACCTTC. It codes for CASSRTGDGYTF. This sequence joins TRBV19 and TRBJ1-2; 9 nucleotides line up with TRBD1. Losses at the gene ends were 5 bases for V and 6 bases for J; bases not matched to a gene: 1. The CDR3 is 12 residues long. CDR1 is LNHDA and CDR2 is SQIVND in the germline V gene (reference sequence).

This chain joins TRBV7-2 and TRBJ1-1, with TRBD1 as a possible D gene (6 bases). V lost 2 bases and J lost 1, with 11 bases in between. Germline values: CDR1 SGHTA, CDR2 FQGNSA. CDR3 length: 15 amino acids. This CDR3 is CASSLRAGANTEAFF. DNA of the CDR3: TGTGCCAGCAGCTTACGTGCAGGGGCGAACACTGAAGCTTTCTTT.

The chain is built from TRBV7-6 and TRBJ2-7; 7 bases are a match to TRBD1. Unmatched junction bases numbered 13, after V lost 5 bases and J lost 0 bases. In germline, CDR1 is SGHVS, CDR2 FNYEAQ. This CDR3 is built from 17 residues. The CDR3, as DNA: TGTGCCAGCAGCACTAACCGACAGGGCGCTTTCTCCTACGAGCAGTACTTC. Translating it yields CASSTNRQGAFSYEQYF.

CDR3 sequence (DNA): TGTGCCAGCAGTACTCCTGTCGGACAGGGGGGAGGAAACACCATATATTTT. Translating gives CASSTPVGQGGGNTIYF. V and J are TRBV28 and TRBJ1-3; TRBD1 aligns across 10 bases. The CDR3 loop spans 17 amino acids. Germline values: CDR1 MDHEN, CDR2 SYDVKM. Trimming removed 5 bases from V and 4 bases from J; junction bases left unmatched: 11.

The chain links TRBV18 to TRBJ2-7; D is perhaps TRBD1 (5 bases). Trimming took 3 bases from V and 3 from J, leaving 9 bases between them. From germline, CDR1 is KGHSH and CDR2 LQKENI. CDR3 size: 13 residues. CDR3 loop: CASSPRQNYEQYV. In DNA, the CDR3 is TGTGCCAGCTCACCCCGACAGAACTACGAGCAGTACGTC.

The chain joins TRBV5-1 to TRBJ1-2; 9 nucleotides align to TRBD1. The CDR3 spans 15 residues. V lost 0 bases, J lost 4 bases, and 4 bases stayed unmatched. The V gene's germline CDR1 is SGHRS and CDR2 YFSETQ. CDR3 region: CASSLDRGPFYGYTF. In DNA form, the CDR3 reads TGCGCCAGCAGCTTGGACAGGGGGCCCTTCTATGGCTACACCTTC.

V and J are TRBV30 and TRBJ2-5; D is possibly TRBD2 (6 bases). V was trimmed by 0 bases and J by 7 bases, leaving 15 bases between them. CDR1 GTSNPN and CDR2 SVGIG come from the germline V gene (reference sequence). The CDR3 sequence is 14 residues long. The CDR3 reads CAWSVLPGVGTQYF. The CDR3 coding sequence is TGTGCCTGGAGTGTACTCCCGGGAGTCGGGACCCAGTACTTC.

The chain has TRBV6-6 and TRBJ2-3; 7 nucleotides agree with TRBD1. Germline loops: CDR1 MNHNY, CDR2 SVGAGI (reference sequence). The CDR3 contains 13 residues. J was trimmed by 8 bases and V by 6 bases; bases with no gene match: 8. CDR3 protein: CASRPTGVGTQYF. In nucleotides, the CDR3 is TGTGCCAGCAGACCCACAGGGGTGGGTACGCAGTATTTT.

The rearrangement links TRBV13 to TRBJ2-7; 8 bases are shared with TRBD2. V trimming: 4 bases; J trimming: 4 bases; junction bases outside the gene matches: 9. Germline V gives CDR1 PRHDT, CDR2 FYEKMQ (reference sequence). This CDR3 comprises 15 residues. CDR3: CASSSPGTSEYEQYF. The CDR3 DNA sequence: TGTGCCAGCAGCTCCCCAGGGACTAGTGAGTACGAGCAGTACTTC.

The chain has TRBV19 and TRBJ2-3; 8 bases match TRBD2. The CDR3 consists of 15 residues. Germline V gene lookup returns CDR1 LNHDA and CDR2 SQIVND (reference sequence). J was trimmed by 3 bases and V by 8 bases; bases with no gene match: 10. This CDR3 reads CASGFGTSATDTQYF. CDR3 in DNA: TGTGCCAGTGGCTTTGGGACTAGTGCGACAGATACGCAGTATTTT.

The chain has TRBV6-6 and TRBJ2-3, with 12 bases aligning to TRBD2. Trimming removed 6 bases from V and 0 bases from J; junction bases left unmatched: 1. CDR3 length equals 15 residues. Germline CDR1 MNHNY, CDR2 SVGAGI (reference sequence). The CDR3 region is CASRGTSGSTDTQYF. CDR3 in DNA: TGTGCCAGCAGAGGGACTAGCGGGAGCACAGATACGCAGTATTTT.

CDR3 loop: CASSRNPLWAQGLTPSSYEQYV. CDR3 nucleotide sequence: TGCGCCAGCAGCCGCAACCCCTTGTGGGCACAGGGGCTGACTCCAAGCTCCTACGAGCAGTACGTC. This chain uses TRBV5-1 with TRBJ2-7, with TRBD1 identical over 7 bases. The V and J ends lost 4 bases and 0 bases, in that order; junction bases with no gene match: 28. Germline V gene sequence: CDR1 SGHRS, CDR2 YFSETQ. CDR3 length: 22 residues.

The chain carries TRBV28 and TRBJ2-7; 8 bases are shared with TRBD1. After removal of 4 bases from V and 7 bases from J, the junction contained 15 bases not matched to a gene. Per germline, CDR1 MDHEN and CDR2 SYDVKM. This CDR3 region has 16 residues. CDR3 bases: TGTGCCAGCAGTTCCCCACAGGGGGAGAGGGATTGGGAGCAGTACGTC. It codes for CASSSPQGERDWEQYV.

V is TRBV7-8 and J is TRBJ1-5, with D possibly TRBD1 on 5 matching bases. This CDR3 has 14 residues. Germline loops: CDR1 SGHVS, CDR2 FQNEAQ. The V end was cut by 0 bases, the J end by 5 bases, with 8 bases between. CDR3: CASSLAGRYQPQHF. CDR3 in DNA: TGTGCCAGCAGCTTAGCGGGGCGTTATCAGCCCCAGCATTTT.

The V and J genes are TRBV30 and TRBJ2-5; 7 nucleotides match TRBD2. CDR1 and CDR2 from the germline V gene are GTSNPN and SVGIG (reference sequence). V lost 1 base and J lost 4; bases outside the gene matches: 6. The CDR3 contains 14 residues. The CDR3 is CAWSAGTTGETQYF. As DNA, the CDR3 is TGTGCCTGGAGTGCCGGGACTACCGGAGAGACCCAGTACTTC.

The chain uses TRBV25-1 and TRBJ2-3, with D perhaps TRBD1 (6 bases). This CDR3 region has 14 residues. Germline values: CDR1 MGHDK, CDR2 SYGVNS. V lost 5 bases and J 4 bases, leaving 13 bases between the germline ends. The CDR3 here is CASSRTVFSDTQYF. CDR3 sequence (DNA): TGTGCCAGCAGTCGGACAGTCTTCTCAGATACGCAGTATTTT. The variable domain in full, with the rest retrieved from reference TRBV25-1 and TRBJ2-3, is EADIYQTPRYLVIGTGKKITLECSQTMGHDKMYWYQQDPGMELHLIHYSYGVNSTEKGDLSSESTVSRIRTEHFPLTLESARPSHTSQYLCASSRTVFSDTQYFGPGTRLTVL.

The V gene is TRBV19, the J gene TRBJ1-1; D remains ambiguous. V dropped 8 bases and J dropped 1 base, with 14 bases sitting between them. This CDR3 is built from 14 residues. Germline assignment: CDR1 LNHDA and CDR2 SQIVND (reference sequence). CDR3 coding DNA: TGTGCCAGTGCCTTTCGGACTGAGAACACTGAAGCTTTCTTT. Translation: CASAFRTENTEAFF.

CDR3 nucleotide sequence: TGTGCCAGCAGCAAGAATCCGACAGGGGTGGCTGAAAAACTGTTTTTT. Translated, it gives CASSKNPTGVAEKLFF. The rearrangement links TRBV9 to TRBJ1-4, with 8 bases lining up with TRBD1. The CDR3 is 16 residues long. J lost 7 bases, V lost 4 bases, and 12 bases had no gene match. Germline CDR1 is SGDLS and CDR2 is YYNGEE. The full variable domain, completed using reference TRBV9 and TRBJ1-4, is DSGVTQTPKHLITATGQRVTLRCSPRSGDLSVYWYQQSLDQGLQFLIQYYNGEERAKGNILERFSAQQFPDLHSELNLSSLELGDSALYFCASSKNPTGVAEKLFFGSGTQLSVL.